This TCR beta chain was found in a study of T cell changes during pregnancy in multiple sclerosis. Repertoires were generated with immunoSEQ multiplex PCR, while TCRdb's copy carries only in-frame clones and drops some. The data contain fewer than 90,000 clones, approximately 95% of them seen just once; the ten biggest clones take up about 1.7%. In germline, CDR1 is SGHVS, CDR2 FQNEAQ. The CDR3 length is 13 residues. Unmatched junction bases numbered 8, after V lost 10 bases and J lost 8 bases. The TCR was taken from a female donor in good health, enrolled as a control in a pregnancy study. The sequencing used peripheral blood, collected after pregnancy. The V gene is TRBV7-8, the J gene TRBJ2-1; 10 bases fit TRBD2. DNA of the CDR3: TGTGCCACAAAAGCGGGAGGGCTCTATGAGCAGTTCTTC. Its protein is CATKAGGLYEQFF.